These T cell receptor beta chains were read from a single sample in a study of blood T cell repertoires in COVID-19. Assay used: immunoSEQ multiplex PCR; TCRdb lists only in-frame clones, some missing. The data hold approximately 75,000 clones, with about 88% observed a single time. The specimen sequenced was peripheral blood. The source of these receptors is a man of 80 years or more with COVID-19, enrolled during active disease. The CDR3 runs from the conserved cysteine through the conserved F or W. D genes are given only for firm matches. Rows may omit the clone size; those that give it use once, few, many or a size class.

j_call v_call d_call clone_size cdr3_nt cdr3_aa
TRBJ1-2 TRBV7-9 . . TGTGCCAGCAGCCTGGACGGGAATGGCTACACCTTC CASSLDGNGYTF
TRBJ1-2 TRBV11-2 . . TGTGCCAGCAGCTTAGGAGGGTGGAAGGGCTACACCTTC CASSLGGWKGYTF
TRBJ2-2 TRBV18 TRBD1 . TGTGCCAGCTCCCCGCTGCAGGGGGACACCGGGGAGCTGTTTTTT CASSPLQGDTGELFF
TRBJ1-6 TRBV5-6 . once TGTGCCAGCAGCTTTGACCTAGGCTTCTCAGATAATTCACCCCTCCACTTT CASSFDLGFSDNSPLHF
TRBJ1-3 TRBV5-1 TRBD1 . TGCGCCAGCAGCTTGACAGGGGGCTCTGGAAACACCATATATTTT CASSLTGGSGNTIYF
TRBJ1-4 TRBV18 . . TGTGCCAGCTCACAGGGTACGACAGCCACTAATGAAAAACTGTTTTTT CASSQGTTATNEKLFF
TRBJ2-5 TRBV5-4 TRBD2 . TGTGCCAGCAGCTTCCCGGGGGGCCAAGAGACCCAGTACTTC CASSFPGGQETQYF
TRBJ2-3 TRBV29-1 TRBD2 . TGCAGCGGGGGGAGCGGGGGGACCACAGATACGCAGTATTTT CSGGSGGTTDTQYF
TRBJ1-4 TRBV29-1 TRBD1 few TGCAGCGTTACAGGGGCGACTAATGAAAAACTGTTTTTT CSVTGATNEKLFF
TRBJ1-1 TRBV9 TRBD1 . TGTGCCAGCAGCGGACAGGGGGCCACTGAAGCTTTCTTT CASSGQGATEAFF
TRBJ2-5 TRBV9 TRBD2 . TGTGCCAGCAGCTCACTAGCGGGGGTACAAGAGACCCAGTACTTC CASSSLAGVQETQYF
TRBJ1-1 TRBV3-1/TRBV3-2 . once TGTGCCAGCAGCCACCTAAACTCGGGCACTGAAGCTTTCTTT CASSHLNSGTEAFF
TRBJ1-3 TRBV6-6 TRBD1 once TGTGCCAGCAGTTTACAGGGGGCTTCTGGAAACACCATATATTTT CASSLQGASGNTIYF
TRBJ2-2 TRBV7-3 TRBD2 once TGTGCCAGCAGCTTGGGACTAGCGGGAGCCGCGAACACCGGGGAGCTGTTTTTT CASSLGLAGAANTGELFF
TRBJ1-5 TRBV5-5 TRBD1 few TGTGCCAGCAGCCCCGGGACAGGGAGTAGCAATCAGCCCCAGCATTTT CASSPGTGSSNQPQHF
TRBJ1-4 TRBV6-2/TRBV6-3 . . TGTGCCAGCAGCGCCGTGGGAGGGCTTCGCTCTTCGGATAATGAAAAACTGTTTTTT CASSAVGGLRSSDNEKLFF
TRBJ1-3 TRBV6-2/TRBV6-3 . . TGTGCCAGCAGTTTAGGAAACACCATATATTTT CASSLGNTIYF
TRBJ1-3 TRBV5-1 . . TGCGCCAGCAGCTTGGCGGACAGCTCTGGAAACACCATATATTTT CASSLADSSGNTIYF
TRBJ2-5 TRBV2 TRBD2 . TGTGCCAGCAGTGAAGCGGCTAGCGGGGGTGAGACCCAGTACTTC CASSEAASGGETQYF
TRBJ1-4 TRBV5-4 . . TGTGCCAGCAGTTTACAGGGAGGGGATGAAAAACTGTTTTTT CASSLQGGDEKLFF
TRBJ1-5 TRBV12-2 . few TGTGCAAGTCGCTTAGTATCAGGGCACAATCAGCCCCAGCATTTT CASRLVSGHNQPQHF
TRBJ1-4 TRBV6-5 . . TGTGCCAGCATTCTCCCTGGGGGGGAGAGAGGAAAACTGTTTTTT CASILPGGERGKLFF
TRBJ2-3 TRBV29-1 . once TGCAGCGTAAAGGACAACACAGATACGCAGTATTTT CSVKDNTDTQYF
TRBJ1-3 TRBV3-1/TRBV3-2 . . TGTGCCAGCAGCCGAGGGAGCTCTGGAAACACCATATATTTT CASSRGSSGNTIYF
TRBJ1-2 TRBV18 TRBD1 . TGTGCCAGCTCACCACGACAGGGGGCGGATGGCTACACCTTC CASSPRQGADGYTF
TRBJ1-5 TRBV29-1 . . TGCAGCGTTGAAGACTCCCACAGGACAGATAGCAATCAGCCCCAGCATTTT CSVEDSHRTDSNQPQHF
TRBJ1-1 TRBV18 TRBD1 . TGTGCCAGCTCACCACGGCAGGGGGCCGACACTGAAGCTTTCTTT CASSPRQGADTEAFF
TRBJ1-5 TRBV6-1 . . TGTGCCAGCAGTGAAGCAGGAGGCCGCCAGCCCCAGCATTTT CASSEAGGRQPQHF
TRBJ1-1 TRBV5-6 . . TGTGCCAGCAGCCCCACAGGGATTTTCACTGAAGCTTTCTTT CASSPTGIFTEAFF
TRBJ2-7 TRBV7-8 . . TGTGCCAGCAGCTTAGTTTGGAGCTACGAGCAGTACTTC CASSLVWSYEQYF
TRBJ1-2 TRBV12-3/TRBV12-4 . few TGTGCCAGCAGTTCGAGCGGTCGTGGCTACACCTTC CASSSSGRGYTF
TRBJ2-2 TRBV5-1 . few TGCGCCAGCAGCTTAGATTCGGGGGGCCTTAACACCGGGGAGCTGTTTTTT CASSLDSGGLNTGELFF
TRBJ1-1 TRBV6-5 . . TGTGCCAGCACACAACCGCCAAAGAACACTGAAGCTTTCTTT CASTQPPKNTEAFF
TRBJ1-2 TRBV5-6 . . TGTGCCAGCAAAGTGGGTCCGGGGTACTATGGCTACACCTTC CASKVGPGYYGYTF
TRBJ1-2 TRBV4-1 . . TGCGCCAGCAGCCAAGTGGGGCACTATGGCTACACCTTC CASSQVGHYGYTF
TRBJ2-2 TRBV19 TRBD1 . TGTGCCAGTAGCAGACAGGGGGTAGCCGGGGAGCTGTTTTTT CASSRQGVAGELFF